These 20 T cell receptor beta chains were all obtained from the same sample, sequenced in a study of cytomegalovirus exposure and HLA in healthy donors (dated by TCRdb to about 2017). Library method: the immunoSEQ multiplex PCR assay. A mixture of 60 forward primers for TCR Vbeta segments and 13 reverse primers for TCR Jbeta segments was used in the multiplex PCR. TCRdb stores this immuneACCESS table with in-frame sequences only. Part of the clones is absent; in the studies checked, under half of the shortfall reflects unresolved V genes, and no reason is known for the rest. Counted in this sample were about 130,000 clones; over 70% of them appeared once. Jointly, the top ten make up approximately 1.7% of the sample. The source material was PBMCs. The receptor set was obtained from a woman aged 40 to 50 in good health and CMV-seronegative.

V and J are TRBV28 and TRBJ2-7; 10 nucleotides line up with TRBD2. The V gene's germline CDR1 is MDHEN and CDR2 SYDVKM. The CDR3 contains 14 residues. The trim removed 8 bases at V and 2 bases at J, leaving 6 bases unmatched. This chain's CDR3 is CASQGTSVTYEQYF. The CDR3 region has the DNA TGTGCCAGCCAAGGGACTAGCGTTACCTACGAGCAGTACTTC.

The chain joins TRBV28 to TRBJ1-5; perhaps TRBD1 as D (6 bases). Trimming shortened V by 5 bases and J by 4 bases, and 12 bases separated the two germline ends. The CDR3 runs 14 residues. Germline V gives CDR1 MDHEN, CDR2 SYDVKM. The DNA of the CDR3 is TGTGCCAGCAGTGGGGCAGGGGCAAATCAGCCCCAGCATTTT. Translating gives CASSGAGANQPQHF.

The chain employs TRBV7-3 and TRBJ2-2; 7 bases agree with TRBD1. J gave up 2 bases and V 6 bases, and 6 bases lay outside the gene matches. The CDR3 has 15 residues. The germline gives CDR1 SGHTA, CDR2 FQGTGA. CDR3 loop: CASSSQGSNTGELFF. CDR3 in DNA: TGTGCCAGCAGTTCACAGGGGAGTAACACCGGGGAGCTGTTTTTT.

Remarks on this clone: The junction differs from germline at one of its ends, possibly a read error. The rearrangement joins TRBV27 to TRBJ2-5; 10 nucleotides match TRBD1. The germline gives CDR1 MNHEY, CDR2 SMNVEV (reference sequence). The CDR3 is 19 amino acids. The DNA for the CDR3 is TGTGCCGGCAGTCCGCTCGCGTGGGGGACAGGGGAGGAGTTGGAGACCCAGTACTTC. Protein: CAGSPLAWGTGEELETQYF.

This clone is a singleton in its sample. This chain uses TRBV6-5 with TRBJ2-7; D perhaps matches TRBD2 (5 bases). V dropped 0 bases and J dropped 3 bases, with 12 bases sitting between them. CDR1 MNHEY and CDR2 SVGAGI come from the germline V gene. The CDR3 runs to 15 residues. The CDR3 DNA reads TGTGCCAGCAGTTACTCCCTGGACGCGGGCTACGAGCAGTACTTC. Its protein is CASSYSLDAGYEQYF.

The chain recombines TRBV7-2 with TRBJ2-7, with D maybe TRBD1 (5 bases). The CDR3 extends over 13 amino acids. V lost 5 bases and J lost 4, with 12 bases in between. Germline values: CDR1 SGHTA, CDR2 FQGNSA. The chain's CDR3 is CASSPSPGYEQYF. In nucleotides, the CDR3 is TGTGCCAGCAGCCCAAGTCCAGGGTACGAGCAGTACTTC. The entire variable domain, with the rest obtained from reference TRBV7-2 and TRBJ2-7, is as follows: GAGVSQSPSNKVTEKGKDVELRCDPISGHTALYWYRQSLGQGLEFLIYFQGNSAPDKSGLPSDRFSAERTGGSVSTLTIQRTQQEDSAVYLCASSPSPGYEQYFGPGTRLTVT.

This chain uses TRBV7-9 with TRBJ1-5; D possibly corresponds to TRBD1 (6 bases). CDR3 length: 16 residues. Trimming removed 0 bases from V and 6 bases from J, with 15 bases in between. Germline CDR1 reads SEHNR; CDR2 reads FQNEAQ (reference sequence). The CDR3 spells CASSLAGLGATQPQHF. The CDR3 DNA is TGTGCCAGCAGCTTAGCGGGTCTGGGGGCAACTCAGCCCCAGCATTTT.

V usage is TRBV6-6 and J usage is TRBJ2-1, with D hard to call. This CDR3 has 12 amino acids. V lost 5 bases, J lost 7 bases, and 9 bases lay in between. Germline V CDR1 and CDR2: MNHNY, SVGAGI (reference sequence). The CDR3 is CASSTTRNEQFF. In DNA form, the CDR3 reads TGTGCCAGCAGTACCACTCGAAATGAGCAGTTCTTC.

The CDR3 sequence: CASSLTGGPPQHF. CDR3 DNA sequence: TGTGCCAGCTCATTGACAGGGGGCCCGCCCCAGCATTTT. This rearrangement joins TRBV18 to TRBJ1-5; 10 bases are a match to TRBD1. The CDR3 totals 13 residues. CDR1 and CDR2 (germline): KGHSH, LQKENI. V trimming: 5 bases; J trimming: 9 bases; junction bases outside the gene matches: 4.

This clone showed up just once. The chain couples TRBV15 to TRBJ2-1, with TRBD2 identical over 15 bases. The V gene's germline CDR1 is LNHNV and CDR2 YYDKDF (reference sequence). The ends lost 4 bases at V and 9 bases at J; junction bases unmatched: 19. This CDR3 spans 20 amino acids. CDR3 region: CATSIPTGLAGGGVFGEQFF. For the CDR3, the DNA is TGTGCCACCAGCATCCCGACGGGACTAGCGGGAGGAGGGGTTTTCGGTGAGCAGTTCTTC.

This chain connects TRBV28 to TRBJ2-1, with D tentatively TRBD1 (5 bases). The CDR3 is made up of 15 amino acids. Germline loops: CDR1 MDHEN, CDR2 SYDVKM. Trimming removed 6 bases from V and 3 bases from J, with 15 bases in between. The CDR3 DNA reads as TGTGCCAGCAGCTCAGACAGCGCTATCTACAATGAGCAGTTCTTC. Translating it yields CASSSDSAIYNEQFF.

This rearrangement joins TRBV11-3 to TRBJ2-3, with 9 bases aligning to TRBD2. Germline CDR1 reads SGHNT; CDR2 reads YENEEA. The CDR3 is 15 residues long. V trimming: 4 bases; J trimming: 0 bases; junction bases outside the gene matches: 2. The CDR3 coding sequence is TGTGCCAGCAGCTCGAGCGGGGGGAGCACAGATACGCAGTATTTT. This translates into CASSSSGGSTDTQYF.

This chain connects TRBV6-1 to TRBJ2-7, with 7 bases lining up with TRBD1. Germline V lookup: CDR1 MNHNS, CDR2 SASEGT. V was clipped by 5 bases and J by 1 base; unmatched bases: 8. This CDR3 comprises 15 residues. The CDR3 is CASSRDRGGSYEQYF. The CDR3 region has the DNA TGTGCCAGCAGTCGGGACAGAGGAGGATCCTACGAGCAGTACTTC.

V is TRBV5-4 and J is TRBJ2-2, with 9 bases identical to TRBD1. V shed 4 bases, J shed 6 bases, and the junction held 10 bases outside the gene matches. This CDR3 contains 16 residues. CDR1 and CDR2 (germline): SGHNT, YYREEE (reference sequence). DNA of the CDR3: TGTGCCAGCAGCATATGGACAGGGGATAATTCCGGGGAGCTGTTTTTT. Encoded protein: CASSIWTGDNSGELFF.

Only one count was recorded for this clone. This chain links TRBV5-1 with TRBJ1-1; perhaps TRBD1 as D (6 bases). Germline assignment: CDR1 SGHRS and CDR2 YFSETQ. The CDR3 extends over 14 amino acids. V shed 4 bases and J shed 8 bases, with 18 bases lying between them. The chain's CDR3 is CASSPGTPQGEAFF. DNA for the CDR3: TGCGCCAGCAGCCCCGGGACACCTCAAGGGGAAGCTTTCTTT.

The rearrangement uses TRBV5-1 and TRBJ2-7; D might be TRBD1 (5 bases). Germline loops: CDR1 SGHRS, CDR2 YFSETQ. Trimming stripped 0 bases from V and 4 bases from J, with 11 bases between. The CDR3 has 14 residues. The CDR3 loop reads CASSLGQDRYEQYF. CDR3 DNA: TGCGCCAGCAGCTTGGGACAAGACAGATACGAGCAGTACTTC.

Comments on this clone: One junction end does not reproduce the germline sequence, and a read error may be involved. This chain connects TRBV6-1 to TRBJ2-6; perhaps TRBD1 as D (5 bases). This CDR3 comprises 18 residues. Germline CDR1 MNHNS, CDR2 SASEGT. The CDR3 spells CASSEELGALSGANGLTF. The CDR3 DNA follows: TGTGCCAGCAGTGAAGAGCTAGGGGCCCTCTCTGGGGCCAACGGCCTGACTTTC.

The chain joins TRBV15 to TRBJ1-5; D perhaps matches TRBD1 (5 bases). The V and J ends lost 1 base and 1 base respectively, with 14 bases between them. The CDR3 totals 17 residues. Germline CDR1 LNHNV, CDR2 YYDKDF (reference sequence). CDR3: CATSRGGTVGSNQPQHF. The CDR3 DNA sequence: TGTGCCACCAGCAGAGGGGGCACCGTGGGGAGCAATCAGCCCCAGCATTTT.

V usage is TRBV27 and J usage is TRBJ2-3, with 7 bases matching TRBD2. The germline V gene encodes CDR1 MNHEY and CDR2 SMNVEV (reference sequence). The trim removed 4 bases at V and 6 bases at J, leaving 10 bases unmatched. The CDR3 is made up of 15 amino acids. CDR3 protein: CASSSTRLASDTQYF. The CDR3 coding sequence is TGTGCCAGCAGTTCCACCCGACTAGCCTCCGATACGCAGTATTTT.

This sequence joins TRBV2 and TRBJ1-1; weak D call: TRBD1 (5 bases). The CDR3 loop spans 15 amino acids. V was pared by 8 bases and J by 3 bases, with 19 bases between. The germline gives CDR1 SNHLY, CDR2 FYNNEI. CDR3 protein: CASQASGIGDTEAFF. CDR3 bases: TGTGCCAGCCAAGCTTCAGGGATCGGCGACACTGAAGCTTTCTTT. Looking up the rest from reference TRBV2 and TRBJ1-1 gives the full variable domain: EPEVTQTPSHQVTQMGQEVILRCVPISNHLYFYWYRQILGQKVEFLVSFYNNEISEKSEIFDDQFSVERPDGSNFTLKIRSTKLEDSAMYFCASQASGIGDTEAFFGQGTRLTVV.